These T cell receptor beta chains were read from a single sample in a study of blood T cell repertoires in COVID-19. The table came from immunoSEQ multiplex PCR; TCRdb's copy has only in-frame clones and leaves some out. This table holds roughly 350,000 clones, around 89% found once. Sequences were obtained from peripheral blood. These receptors originate from a woman between 45 and 60 years old with active or convalescent COVID-19. Both conserved end residues are part of each CDR3. A D gene is named only where the DNA matches it firmly. Clone size is shown for a subset of rows, as once, few, many or a class of expanded clone.

clone_size | j_call | d_call | v_call | cdr3_nt | cdr3_aa
NA | TRBJ1-2 | NA | TRBV5-4 | TGTGCCAGCAGCTTGGAGGGCAGGGATGGCTACACCTTC | CASSLEGRDGYTF
once | TRBJ1-3 | NA | TRBV6-5 | TGTGCCAGCAGACTTGACAGCTCTGGAAACACCATATATTTT | CASRLDSSGNTIYF
NA | TRBJ2-7 | NA | TRBV28 | TGTGCCAGCAGTTTACGGGGTTACGAGCAGTACTTC | CASSLRGYEQYF
NA | TRBJ2-3 | TRBD1 | TRBV10-3 | TGTGCCAGCGGACAGGGGCGCGCAGATACGCAGTATTTT | CASGQGRADTQYF
once | TRBJ1-2 | TRBD1 | TRBV7-8 | TGTGCCAGCAGCTTAGCGTCAGGACAGGGCTATGGCTACACCTTC | CASSLASGQGYGYTF
NA | TRBJ1-5 | NA | TRBV7-9 | TGTGCCAGCAGCTTAGCGACAGGAAATCAGCCCCAGCATTTT | CASSLATGNQPQHF
NA | TRBJ2-7 | TRBD1 | TRBV7-9 | TGTGCCAGCCGACCCCGGGACAGGGGCTACGAGCAGTACTTC | CASRPRDRGYEQYF
NA | TRBJ1-2 | NA | TRBV30 | TGTGCCTGGACCGATCTCGGGATACGGTGGCAGGATGGCTACACCTTC | CAWTDLGIRWQDGYTF
NA | TRBJ2-1 | NA | TRBV7-2 | TGTGCCAGCAGCTTAAGGTTGTGGTTAGCGGCTGATATTTACAATGAGCAGTTCTTC | CASSLRLWLAADIYNEQFF
NA | TRBJ1-2 | TRBD1 | TRBV27 | TGTGCCAGCAGTTCCCCGTTCAGGGGGGTCTTTTACACCTTC | CASSSPFRGVFYTF
NA | TRBJ1-2 | TRBD1 | TRBV27 | TGTGCCAGCAGTATCGGACAGGGATTTCGATATGGCTACACCTTC | CASSIGQGFRYGYTF
NA | TRBJ1-2 | NA | TRBV12-3/TRBV12-4 | TGTGCCAGCAGTCTCCGCGGGATTGACGGCTACACCTTC | CASSLRGIDGYTF
NA | TRBJ1-1 | NA | TRBV29-1 | TGCAGCGTCGTAGGGGGGGTCGGGACAGAAGCTTTCTTT | CSVVGGVGTEAFF
once | TRBJ1-2 | TRBD1 | TRBV7-2 | TGTGCCAGCAGCTTCGCCGACAGGGCTAACTATGGCTACACCTTC | CASSFADRANYGYTF
NA | TRBJ2-1 | TRBD2 | TRBV27 | TGTGCCAGCAGGACTAGCGGGAGCTCCTACAATGAGCAGTTCTTC | CASRTSGSSYNEQFF
NA | TRBJ1-1 | NA | TRBV3-1/TRBV3-2 | TGTGCCAGCAGCCAAGACAGGGGCCGGGGGGCTGAAGCTTTCTTT | CASSQDRGRGAEAFF
NA | TRBJ1-2 | NA | TRBV20-1 | TGCAGTGCGCAGGACTATGGCTACACCTTC | CSAQDYGYTF
NA | TRBJ2-7 | TRBD1 | TRBV18 | TGTGCCAGCTCACCACCGGGACAGGCATCCTACGAGCAGTACTTC | CASSPPGQASYEQYF
NA | TRBJ2-7 | NA | TRBV18 | TGTGCCAGCTCACCGGGGGGCGGGAGTGGATACGAGCAGTACTTC | CASSPGGGSGYEQYF
once | TRBJ2-7 | TRBD2 | TRBV13 | TGTGCCAGCAGCTTGGGACTAGCGGACTACGAGCAGTACTTC | CASSLGLADYEQYF
NA | TRBJ2-7 | NA | TRBV15 | TGTGCCACCAGCAGAGGGACAGTCTACGAGCAGTACTTC | CATSRGTVYEQYF
NA | TRBJ1-5 | TRBD1 | TRBV2 | TGTGCCAGCAGTGTCCTGGGACAGGGATGGCAGCCCCAGCATTTT | CASSVLGQGWQPQHF
NA | TRBJ1-4 | TRBD1 | TRBV7-9 | TGTGCCAGCAGCTTAGCCCCTCCAGTTTCGACAGGGATTAATGAAAAACTGTTTTTT | CASSLAPPVSTGINEKLFF
NA | TRBJ1-2 | TRBD1 | TRBV7-2 | TGTGCCAGCAGCTTAAGACAGGGTAGGAGTGGCTACACCTTC | CASSLRQGRSGYTF
NA | TRBJ2-1 | TRBD2 | TRBV6-2/TRBV6-3 | TGTGCCAGCGGCCCACGCGGGGGGTCCTCCTACAATGAGCAGTTCTTC | CASGPRGGSSYNEQFF
NA | TRBJ2-7 | NA | TRBV5-1 | TGCGCCAGCAGCTCCGGGACTTTCAGCTCCTACGAGCAGTACTTC | CASSSGTFSSYEQYF
NA | TRBJ1-2 | NA | TRBV12-5 | TGTGCTAGTGGTCCCTCGGGGAGCTATGGCTACACCTTC | CASGPSGSYGYTF
NA | TRBJ1-2 | NA | TRBV3-1/TRBV3-2 | TGTGCCAGCAGCCAAGATCGGAACAGGCAGGTCTATGGCTACACCTTC | CASSQDRNRQVYGYTF
NA | TRBJ1-5 | NA | TRBV7-9 | TGTGCCAGCAGCTTAGGACGGGGTCAGCCCCAGCATTTT | CASSLGRGQPQHF
NA | TRBJ1-1 | TRBD1 | TRBV7-9 | TGTGCCAGCAGCCCGAACAGGGGGTCCACTGAAGCTTTCTTT | CASSPNRGSTEAFF
NA | TRBJ1-2 | NA | TRBV4-2 | TGTGCCAGCAGCCAAATGGGTACTACTGCCAACTACTATGGCTACACCTTC | CASSQMGTTANYYGYTF
NA | TRBJ2-1 | NA | TRBV5-1 | TGCGCCAGCAGGGGGGGATACAATGAGCAGTTCTTC | CASRGGYNEQFF
NA | TRBJ1-3 | TRBD1 | TRBV5-6 | TGTGCCAGCAGCTTGAGGGGGACAGGGAGTAACACCATATATTTT | CASSLRGTGSNTIYF
NA | TRBJ2-2 | TRBD1 | TRBV3-1/TRBV3-2 | TGTGCCAGCAGCCAACAGGGGGTCGCCGGGGAGCTGTTTTTT | CASSQQGVAGELFF
NA | TRBJ2-6 | NA | TRBV7-3 | TGTGCCAGCAGCCAGACTACTTCTGGGGCCAACGTCCTGACTTTC | CASSQTTSGANVLTF
NA | TRBJ1-1 | NA | TRBV18 | TGTGCCAGCTCACCACCGCGCACAGGCCTACCGAACACTGAAGCTTTCTTT | CASSPPRTGLPNTEAFF
NA | TRBJ2-3 | TRBD2 | TRBV9 | TGTGCCAGCAGCGTAGCACTAGCGGGGGGGAACGGGCGAGATACGCAGTATTTT | CASSVALAGGNGRDTQYF
NA | TRBJ2-2 | TRBD2 | TRBV12-5 | TGTGCTAGTGGACTAGCGGGGAACACCGGGGAGCTGTTTTTT | CASGLAGNTGELFF
NA | TRBJ2-5 | TRBD1 | TRBV2 | TGTGCCAGCAGGGTTAGACAGGGTAGGGAGACTCAGTACTTC | CASRVRQGRETQYF
NA | TRBJ2-7 | NA | TRBV28 | TGTGCCAGCAGTTCCCCCACGCGGTCCTACGAGCAGTACTTC | CASSSPTRSYEQYF
NA | TRBJ2-7 | NA | TRBV12-3/TRBV12-4 | TGTGCCAGCAGTTATCGGGACGAGCAGTACTTC | CASSYRDEQYF
once | TRBJ1-2 | NA | TRBV11-2 | TGTGCCAGCAGCTTAAGTGACAGCTACTATGGCTACACCTTC | CASSLSDSYYGYTF
NA | TRBJ2-5 | NA | TRBV5-1 | TGCGCCAGCAGCTCCTCCCAAACGGTCGGGACCCAGTACTTC | CASSSSQTVGTQYF
NA | TRBJ2-3 | NA | TRBV2 | TGTGCCAGCCAGGACTCCCGACTAGAGACAGATACGCAGTATTTT | CASQDSRLETDTQYF
NA | TRBJ2-7 | TRBD1 | TRBV7-8 | TGTGCCAGCAGCTTAGCCGGGACAGGGGTCGGCTACGAGCAGTACTTC | CASSLAGTGVGYEQYF
few | TRBJ1-3 | NA | TRBV18 | TGTGCCAGCTCACCCGCCGCGGTCCGGGGGTCTGGAAACACCATATATTTT | CASSPAAVRGSGNTIYF
NA | TRBJ1-5 | NA | TRBV5-1 | TGCGCCAGCAGCGTAAGCCCGGGGACTGATAGCAATCAGCCCCAGCATTTT | CASSVSPGTDSNQPQHF
NA | TRBJ1-6 | NA | TRBV9 | TGTGCCAGCAGCGTAGAATGGGACATGGGGAATTCACCCCTCCACTTT | CASSVEWDMGNSPLHF
NA | TRBJ2-5 | NA | TRBV29-1 | TGCAGCGCCCAAAGCGGAGAAGAGACCCAGTACTTC | CSAQSGEETQYF